The 9 T cell receptor beta chains below come from one sample, sequenced in a study of blood T cell repertoires in COVID-19. Profiled with immunoSEQ multiplex PCR; TCRdb holds only in-frame clones, not every one. The profile shows around 30,000 clones, around four fifths of them singletons. The sequencing sample was made of peripheral blood. The receptors stem from a woman in her 70s with active or convalescent COVID-19.

This chain uses TRBV3-1 (or the pseudogene TRBV3-2) with TRBJ1-5; tentatively, D is TRBD1 (5 bases). V was shortened by 2 bases and J by 7 bases, with 12 bases between the two germline ends. Germline CDR1 and CDR2: LGHDT and YNNKEL (reference sequence). The CDR3 runs 14 residues. For the CDR3, the DNA is TGTGCCAGCAGCCAATCAGGTCAGGGACAGCCCCAGCATTTT. Protein: CASSQSGQGQPQHF.

This clone has a single count. V usage is TRBV5-4 and J usage is TRBJ1-2; TRBD1 aligns across 8 bases. The CDR3 loop spans 12 amino acids. The germline V gene has CDR1 SGHNT and CDR2 YYREEE (reference sequence). The J segment lost 8 bases and the V segment lost 4 bases, leaving 4 bases of the junction unmatched. This CDR3 is CASSTTGVGYTF. The CDR3 bases are TGTGCCAGCAGCACGACAGGGGTCGGCTACACCTTC.

V is TRBV10-1 and J is TRBJ1-1; D is uncertain. Germline lookup yields CDR1 WNHNN and CDR2 SYGVQD (reference sequence). This CDR3 is 13 amino acids long. Between the trimmed V and J ends, which lost 7 bases and 0 bases, there was a span of 9 bases. CDR3 in DNA: TGCGCCAGCAAAATGAGTTTGAACACTGAAGCTTTCTTT. Its protein is CASKMSLNTEAFF.

V is TRBV10-1 and J is TRBJ1-5, with 11 positions matching TRBD1. The CDR3 runs to 15 residues. CDR1 and CDR2 from the germline V gene are WNHNN and SYGVQD (reference sequence). J was trimmed by 5 bases and V by 3 bases; bases with no gene match: 3. The CDR3, as DNA: TGCGCCAGCAGTGACGGACAGGGGGCCTATCAGCCCCAGCATTTT. Translation: CASSDGQGAYQPQHF.

This clone was observed a few times. This rearrangement joins TRBV27 to TRBJ1-1; 7 bases are a match to TRBD1. The CDR3 has 16 amino acids. Germline V gene data show CDR1 as MNHEY and CDR2 as SMNVEV (reference sequence). Trimming removed 3 bases from V and 1 base from J; junction bases left unmatched: 8. The CDR3 reads CASSFFTGTANTEAFF. The DNA for the CDR3 is TGTGCCAGCAGTTTCTTCACAGGGACAGCGAACACTGAAGCTTTCTTT.

The rearrangement links TRBV2 to TRBJ2-1; 13 bases fit TRBD2. V dropped 6 bases and J dropped 7; count of bases not matched to a gene: 9. Looked up from germline, CDR1 is SNHLY and CDR2 is FYNNEI. This CDR3 comprises 16 residues. Written as DNA, the CDR3 is TGTGCCAGCAGCGATTTACTAGCGGGGGGGAGGAATGAGCAGTTCTTC. It specifies CASSDLLAGGRNEQFF.

This chain connects TRBV11-2 to TRBJ2-5; D gene unclear. Trimming removed 2 bases from V and 5 bases from J, with 6 bases in between. This CDR3 has 12 amino acids. Per germline, CDR1 SGHAT and CDR2 FQNNGV. In DNA form, the CDR3 reads TGTGCCAGCAGCTTAATGTCGGAGACCCAGTACTTC. This encodes CASSLMSETQYF.

J is TRBJ1-2 and V is TRBV6-5; D is unclear. The V and J ends lost 0 bases and 9 bases respectively, with 8 bases between them. Germline CDR1 reads MNHEY; CDR2 reads SVGAGI. The CDR3 contains 12 residues. CDR3 DNA sequence: TGTGCCAGCAGTTACTCGGGCGGGAGCTACACCTTC. Amino acid sequence: CASSYSGGSYTF.

This chain uses TRBV11-1 with TRBJ2-3, with D maybe TRBD2 (6 bases). This CDR3 has 13 amino acids. The germline V gene encodes CDR1 SGHAT and CDR2 FQDESV (reference sequence). Trimming stripped 1 base from V and 4 bases from J, with 6 bases between. CDR3 in DNA: TGTGCCAGCAGCTTAGGGGGGGCAGATACGCAGTATTTT. Translated: CASSLGGADTQYF.